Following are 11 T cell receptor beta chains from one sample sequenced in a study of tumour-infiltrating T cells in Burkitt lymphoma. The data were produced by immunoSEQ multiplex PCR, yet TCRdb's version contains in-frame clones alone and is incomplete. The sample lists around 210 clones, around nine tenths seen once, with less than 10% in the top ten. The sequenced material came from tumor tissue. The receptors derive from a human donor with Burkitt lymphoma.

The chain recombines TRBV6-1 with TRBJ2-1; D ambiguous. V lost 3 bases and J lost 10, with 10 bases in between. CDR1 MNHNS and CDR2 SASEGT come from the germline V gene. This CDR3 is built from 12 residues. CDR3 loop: CASSDYESEQFF. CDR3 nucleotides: TGTGCCAGCAGTGACTATGAATCCGAGCAGTTCTTC.

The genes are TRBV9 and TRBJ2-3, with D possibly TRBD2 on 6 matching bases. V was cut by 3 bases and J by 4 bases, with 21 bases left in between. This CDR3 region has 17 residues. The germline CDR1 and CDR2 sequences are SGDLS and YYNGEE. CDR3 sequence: CASSDIRDSEYADTQYF. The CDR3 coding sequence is TGTGCCAGCAGCGATATCCGGGACTCGGAGTACGCAGATACGCAGTATTTT.

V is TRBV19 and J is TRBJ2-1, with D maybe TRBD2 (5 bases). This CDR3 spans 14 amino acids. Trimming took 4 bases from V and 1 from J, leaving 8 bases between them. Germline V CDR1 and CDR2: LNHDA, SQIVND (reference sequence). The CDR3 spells CASSTSGSYNEQFF. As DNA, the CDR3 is TGTGCCAGTAGTACAAGCGGTTCCTACAATGAGCAGTTCTTC.

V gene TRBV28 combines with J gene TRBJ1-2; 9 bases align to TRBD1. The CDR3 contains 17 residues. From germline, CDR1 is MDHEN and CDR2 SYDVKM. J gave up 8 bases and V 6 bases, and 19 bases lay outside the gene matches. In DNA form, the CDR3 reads TGTGCCAGCAGCAGCGACTCCGAAACAGGGGGCGCAGGGGGCTACACCTTC. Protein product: CASSSDSETGGAGGYTF.

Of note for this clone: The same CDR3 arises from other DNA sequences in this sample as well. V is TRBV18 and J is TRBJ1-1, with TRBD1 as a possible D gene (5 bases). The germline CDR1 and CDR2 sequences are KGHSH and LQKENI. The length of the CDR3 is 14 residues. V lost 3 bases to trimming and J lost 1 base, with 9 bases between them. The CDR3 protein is CASSPGAGNTEAFF. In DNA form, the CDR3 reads TGTGCCAGCTCACCTGGGGCAGGGAACACTGAAGCTTTCTTT.

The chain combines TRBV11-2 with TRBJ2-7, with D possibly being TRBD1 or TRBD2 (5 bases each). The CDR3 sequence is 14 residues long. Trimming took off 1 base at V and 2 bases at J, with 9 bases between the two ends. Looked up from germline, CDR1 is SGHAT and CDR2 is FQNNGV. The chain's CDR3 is CASSLGRGAYEQYF. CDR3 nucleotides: TGTGCCAGCAGCTTAGGAAGAGGGGCCTACGAGCAGTACTTC.

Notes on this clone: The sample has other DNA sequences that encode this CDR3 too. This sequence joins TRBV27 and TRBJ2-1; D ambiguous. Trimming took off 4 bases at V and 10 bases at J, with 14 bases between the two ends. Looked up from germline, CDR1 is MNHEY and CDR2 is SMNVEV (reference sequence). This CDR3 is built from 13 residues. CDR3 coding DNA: TGTGCCAGCAGTTACACGGTAGCTGCCGAGCAGTTCTTC. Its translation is CASSYTVAAEQFF.

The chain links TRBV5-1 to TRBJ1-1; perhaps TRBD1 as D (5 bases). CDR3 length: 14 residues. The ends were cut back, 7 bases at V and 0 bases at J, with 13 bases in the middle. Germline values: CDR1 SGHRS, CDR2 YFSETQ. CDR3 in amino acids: CASRDGGLNTEAFF. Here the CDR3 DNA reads TGCGCCAGCCGCGACGGGGGATTGAACACTGAAGCTTTCTTT.

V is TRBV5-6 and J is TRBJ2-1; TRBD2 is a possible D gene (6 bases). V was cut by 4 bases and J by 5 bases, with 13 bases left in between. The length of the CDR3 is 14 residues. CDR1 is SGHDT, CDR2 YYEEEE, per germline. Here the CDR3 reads CASSHLTSNNEQFF. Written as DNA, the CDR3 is TGTGCCAGCAGCCACCTGACTAGTAACAATGAGCAGTTCTTC.

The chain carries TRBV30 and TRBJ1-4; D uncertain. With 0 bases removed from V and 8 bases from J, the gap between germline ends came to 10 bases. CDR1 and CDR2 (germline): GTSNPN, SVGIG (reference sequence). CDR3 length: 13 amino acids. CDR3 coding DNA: TGTGCCTGGAGTGTACGGCTTGGGGAAAAACTGTTTTTT. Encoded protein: CAWSVRLGEKLFF. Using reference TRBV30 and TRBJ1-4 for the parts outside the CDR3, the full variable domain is SQTIHQWPATLVQPVGSPLSLECTVEGTSNPNLYWYRQAAGRGLQLLFYSVGIGQISSEVPQNLSASRPQDRQFILSSKKLLLSDSGFYLCAWSVRLGEKLFFGSGTQLSVL.

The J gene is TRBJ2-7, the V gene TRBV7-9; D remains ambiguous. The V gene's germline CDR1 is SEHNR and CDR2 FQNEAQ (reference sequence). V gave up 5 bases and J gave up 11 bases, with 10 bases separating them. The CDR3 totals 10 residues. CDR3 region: CASSGVRKYF. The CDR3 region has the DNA TGTGCCAGCAGCGGAGTCAGAAAGTACTTC.